Below are 32 T cell receptor beta chains sequenced from a single sample in a study of cytomegalovirus exposure and HLA in healthy donors. The PCR used 60 Vbeta and 13 Jbeta primers. This table comes from immunoSEQ multiplex PCR, and its TCRdb copy is limited to in-frame clones, with some not included. The sample's table shows approximately 70,000 clones. Sequenced material: PBMCs. These receptors were obtained from a female donor in good health and CMV-seropositive.

The chain links TRBV29-1 to TRBJ2-5; 16 nucleotides match TRBD2. After removal of 2 bases from V and 4 bases from J, the junction contained 4 bases not matched to a gene. This CDR3 spans 16 amino acids. CDR1 is SQVTM and CDR2 is ANQGSEA in the germline V gene. The CDR3 DNA follows: TGCAGCGTTGAACTGGGACTAGCGGGGGGGCCAGAGACCCAGTACTTC. Residues: CSVELGLAGGPETQYF.

V and J are TRBV5-4 and TRBJ1-1; D possibly corresponds to TRBD1 (5 bases). Trimming stripped 0 bases from V and 5 bases from J, with 14 bases between. The V gene's germline CDR1 is SGHNT and CDR2 YYREEE (reference sequence). The CDR3 has 15 amino acids. The CDR3 region is CASSLGVKGQTEAFF. CDR3 in DNA: TGTGCCAGCAGCTTGGGGGTGAAGGGGCAAACTGAAGCTTTCTTT.

The V and J genes are TRBV10-1 and TRBJ2-1; TRBD2 is a possible D gene (6 bases). V was pared by 2 bases and J by 7 bases, with 9 bases between. The CDR3 runs to 13 residues. CDR1 and CDR2 from the germline V gene are WNHNN and SYGVQD (reference sequence). In DNA form, the CDR3 reads TGCGCCAGCAGTGAGATCGGAGGGAATGAGCAGTTCTTC. It encodes CASSEIGGNEQFF.

The rearrangement uses TRBV19 and TRBJ2-2; 8 bases line up with TRBD1. This CDR3 has 14 amino acids. The germline V gene has CDR1 LNHDA and CDR2 SQIVND (reference sequence). V was clipped by 10 bases and J by 5 bases; unmatched bases: 9. The CDR3 loop is CANTQGARTGELFF. DNA for the CDR3: TGTGCCAATACTCAGGGGGCACGGACCGGGGAGCTGTTTTTT.

The chain carries TRBV19 and TRBJ2-1; 12 bases align to TRBD2. Looked up from germline, CDR1 is LNHDA and CDR2 is SQIVND (reference sequence). This CDR3 has 16 residues. V lost 5 bases to trimming and J lost 4 bases; unmatched junction nucleotides: 6. CDR3 DNA sequence: TGTGCCAGTAGTGAAACTAGCGGGGGGCGTTACAATGAGCAGTTCTTC. Its protein product is CASSETSGGRYNEQFF.

The chain joins TRBV4-1 to TRBJ2-3; TRBD1 is a possible D gene (5 bases). This CDR3 contains 17 residues. Trimming took 3 bases from V and 3 from J, leaving 19 bases between them. Germline loops: CDR1 MGHRA, CDR2 YSYEKL. The chain's CDR3 is CASSQRSDTGLTDTQYF. CDR3 DNA: TGCGCCAGCAGCCAGAGATCCGACACAGGATTAACAGATACGCAGTATTTT.

The gene calls are TRBV5-1 and TRBJ2-3; weak D call: TRBD2 (6 bases). The CDR3 is 14 residues long. V lost 5 bases and J 4 bases, leaving 14 bases between the germline ends. CDR1 is SGHRS, CDR2 YFSETQ, per germline. CDR3 sequence (DNA): TGCGCCAGCAGGGAGTGGGAGGCACCAGATACGCAGTATTTT. Encoded protein: CASREWEAPDTQYF. Full variable domain (rest looked up from reference TRBV5-1 and TRBJ2-3): KAGVTQTPRYLIKTRGQQVTLSCSPISGHRSVSWYQQTPGQGLQFLFEYFSETQRNKGNFPGRFSGRQFSNSRSEMNVSTLELGDSALYLCASREWEAPDTQYFGPGTRLTVL.

CDR3 loop: CASRTGLTPNEQFF. The CDR3 DNA reads as TGTGCCAGCAGGACTGGACTTACCCCAAATGAGCAGTTCTTC. The chain carries TRBV28 and TRBJ2-1, with D tentatively TRBD2 (5 bases). CDR1 and CDR2 from the germline V gene are MDHEN and SYDVKM. The V and J ends lost 6 bases and 7 bases respectively, with 16 bases between them. The CDR3 sequence is 14 residues long.

The rearrangement links TRBV5-1 to TRBJ1-1; 7 nucleotides agree with TRBD1. The CDR3 is made up of 13 amino acids. The germline CDR1 and CDR2 sequences are SGHRS and YFSETQ. After removal of 2 bases from V and 7 bases from J, the junction contained 5 bases not matched to a gene. In DNA, the CDR3 is TGCGCCAGCAGCTTTCGATACAGGGGTGAAGCTTTCTTT. This codes for CASSFRYRGEAFF. The variable domain in full, with the rest retrieved from reference TRBV5-1 and TRBJ1-1, is KAGVTQTPRYLIKTRGQQVTLSCSPISGHRSVSWYQQTPGQGLQFLFEYFSETQRNKGNFPGRFSGRQFSNSRSEMNVSTLELGDSALYLCASSFRYRGEAFFGQGTRLTVV.

This sequence joins TRBV10-2 and TRBJ2-7; TRBD2 might be the D (6 bases). V was pared by 0 bases and J by 9 bases, with 12 bases between. Germline loops: CDR1 WSHSY, CDR2 SAAADI. The CDR3 runs to 13 residues. As DNA, the CDR3 is TGCGCCAGCAGTGAGTCCGTAGCGGTAGGGCAGTACTTC. The encoded protein is CASSESVAVGQYF.

The V gene is TRBV5-1, the J gene TRBJ2-1; 8 bases are a match to TRBD2. The CDR3 has 17 residues. Germline V lookup: CDR1 SGHRS, CDR2 YFSETQ. With 5 bases clipped from V and 0 bases from J, the junction kept 10 bases outside the gene matches. The CDR3 protein is CASRPAFSGSSYNEQFF. The CDR3 DNA follows: TGCGCCAGCAGACCAGCCTTCAGCGGGAGCTCCTACAATGAGCAGTTCTTC. The variable domain in full, completed from reference TRBV5-1 and TRBJ2-1, reads KAGVTQTPRYLIKTRGQQVTLSCSPISGHRSVSWYQQTPGQGLQFLFEYFSETQRNKGNFPGRFSGRQFSNSRSEMNVSTLELGDSALYLCASRPAFSGSSYNEQFFGPGTRLTVL.

The chain links TRBV5-1 to TRBJ2-7; 9 bases align to TRBD1. The germline gives CDR1 SGHRS, CDR2 YFSETQ. The ends lost 4 bases at V and 2 bases at J; junction bases unmatched: 7. The CDR3 sequence is 15 residues long. CDR3 coding DNA: TGCGCCAGCAGCCGCACAGGGGGCTATGCCTACGAGCAGTACTTC. Translating gives CASSRTGGYAYEQYF. The whole variable domain, remainder taken from reference TRBV5-1 and TRBJ2-7, is KAGVTQTPRYLIKTRGQQVTLSCSPISGHRSVSWYQQTPGQGLQFLFEYFSETQRNKGNFPGRFSGRQFSNSRSEMNVSTLELGDSALYLCASSRTGGYAYEQYFGPGTRLTVT.

The chain joins TRBV28 to TRBJ1-2; TRBD1 matches at 10 bases. V lost 10 bases to trimming and J lost 5 bases; unmatched junction nucleotides: 7. The CDR3 loop spans 13 amino acids. The germline V gene has CDR1 MDHEN and CDR2 SYDVKM. Here the CDR3 reads CATQTGGGYGYTF. The CDR3 DNA is TGTGCCACCCAGACAGGGGGCGGTTATGGCTACACCTTC.

The chain links TRBV6-5 to TRBJ2-7; 9 positions agree with TRBD1. There are 15 residues in the CDR3. The V gene's germline CDR1 is MNHEY and CDR2 SVGAGI. V lost 2 bases and J lost 4; bases outside the gene matches: 6. CDR3 protein: CASSYLGTGPYEQYF. The CDR3 nucleotides read TGTGCCAGCAGTTACCTTGGGACAGGGCCTTACGAGCAGTACTTC.

The V call is TRBV5-1, the J call TRBJ2-7, with D perhaps TRBD2 (6 bases). The CDR3 extends over 14 amino acids. Germline V lookup: CDR1 SGHRS, CDR2 YFSETQ. Trimming cost V 2 bases and J 6 bases, with 15 bases left between them. CDR3 sequence reads: CASSFAGTSGEQYF. For the CDR3, the DNA is TGCGCCAGCAGCTTCGCCGGGACTTCCGGCGAGCAGTACTTC.

J is TRBJ2-7 and V is TRBV7-9; TRBD2 aligns across 8 bases. Germline assignment: CDR1 SEHNR and CDR2 FQNEAQ (reference sequence). Trimming removed 2 bases from V and 1 base from J; junction bases left unmatched: 4. The CDR3 has 15 amino acids. The CDR3 DNA follows: TGTGCCAGCAGCTTATCGGGACTAGGATCCTACGAGCAGTACTTC. Translation gives CASSLSGLGSYEQYF.

The rearrangement uses TRBV28 and TRBJ2-2; D is possibly TRBD2 (6 bases). In germline, CDR1 is MDHEN, CDR2 SYDVKM. CDR3 length: 14 residues. The V gene lost 5 bases and the J gene lost 7 bases, with 14 bases spanning the gap. CDR3 nucleotides: TGTGCCAGCAGTCCACCCGGGAGAGACGGGGAGCTGTTTTTT. Its translation: CASSPPGRDGELFF.

V is TRBV9 and J is TRBJ2-7; 11 bases are shared with TRBD2. This CDR3 is 16 amino acids long. Germline-derived CDR1 and CDR2 are SGDLS and YYNGEE. V lost 4 bases, J lost 1 base, and 7 bases stayed unmatched. The DNA for the CDR3 is TGTGCCAGCAGCTTTGGACTAGCGGGCTCATCCTACGAGCAGTACTTC. Protein: CASSFGLAGSSYEQYF.

The chain recombines TRBV25-1 with TRBJ1-2; D remains unclear. Trimming removed 1 base from V and 8 bases from J, with 11 bases in between. This CDR3 has 13 residues. Looked up from germline, CDR1 is MGHDK and CDR2 is SYGVNS. CDR3 amino acids: CASSELFDGGYTF. The DNA of the CDR3 is TGTGCCAGCAGTGAATTGTTCGATGGCGGCTACACCTTC.

The CDR3 bases are TGTGCCAGCTCACCAGATGAGGACTATGGCTACACCTTC. Its protein product is CASSPDEDYGYTF. The V and J genes are TRBV18 and TRBJ1-2; D remains unclear. CDR3 size: 13 residues. Germline assignment: CDR1 KGHSH and CDR2 LQKENI. With 2 bases removed from V and 3 bases from J, the gap between germline ends came to 7 bases.

This sequence joins TRBV18 and TRBJ2-1; 8 bases agree with TRBD2. Germline assignment: CDR1 KGHSH and CDR2 LQKENI. Trimming removed 4 bases from V and 6 bases from J; junction bases left unmatched: 11. The CDR3 length is 16 residues. CDR3 amino acids: CASSQPTGLAANEQFF. DNA for the CDR3: TGTGCCAGCTCACAACCGACAGGACTAGCTGCCAATGAGCAGTTCTTC.

The chain is built from TRBV10-1 and TRBJ2-2; 7 positions match TRBD1. V lost 2 bases to trimming and J lost 4 bases; unmatched junction nucleotides: 7. The germline gives CDR1 WNHNN, CDR2 SYGVQD (reference sequence). The CDR3 totals 16 residues. The CDR3 loop is CASSEDRVWFTGELFF. For the CDR3, the DNA is TGCGCCAGCAGTGAGGACAGGGTTTGGTTCACCGGGGAGCTGTTTTTT.

This chain links TRBV4-3 with TRBJ2-1; 9 bases are shared with TRBD2. This CDR3 contains 18 residues. V shed 0 bases and J 4 bases; nucleotides not matched to a gene: 10. Germline CDR1 and CDR2: LGHNA and YSLEER. The CDR3 bases are TGCGCCAGCAGCCAAGATCCGCCATCCGCGGGGGGGTACAATGAGCAGTTCTTC. This gives the protein CASSQDPPSAGGYNEQFF.

V usage is TRBV27 and J usage is TRBJ2-7; D may be TRBD2 (5 bases). Trimming shortened V by 3 bases and J by 4 bases, and 13 bases separated the two germline ends. This CDR3 is built from 14 residues. The V gene's germline CDR1 is MNHEY and CDR2 SMNVEV (reference sequence). The CDR3 DNA is TGTGCCAGCAGTTTTGACGCGGGCGCATACGAGCAGTACTTC. This translates into CASSFDAGAYEQYF.

This chain uses TRBV6-5 with TRBJ2-7; 7 bases agree with TRBD2. Germline-derived CDR1 and CDR2 are MNHEY and SVGAGI. The CDR3 runs to 14 residues. The ends lost 0 bases at V and 7 bases at J; junction bases unmatched: 6. CDR3: CASSYSKGGREQYF. As DNA, the CDR3 is TGTGCCAGCAGTTACTCGAAGGGAGGGAGGGAGCAGTACTTC.

The chain combines TRBV9 with TRBJ2-5; D is unresolved. V lost 4 bases and J 5 bases, leaving 9 bases between the germline ends. Germline V gives CDR1 SGDLS, CDR2 YYNGEE. The CDR3 spans 12 residues. CDR3 amino acids: CASSTQPETQYF. The CDR3 nucleotides read TGTGCCAGCAGCACACAGCCGGAGACCCAGTACTTC.

The chain joins TRBV7-2 to TRBJ2-1; weak D call: TRBD2 (5 bases). V lost 1 base and J 7 bases, leaving 8 bases between the germline ends. The CDR3 sequence is 13 residues long. Germline V gene lookup returns CDR1 SGHTA and CDR2 FQGNSA. This chain's CDR3 is CASSLGLANEQFF. The DNA for the CDR3 is TGTGCCAGCAGCTTAGGGTTAGCGAATGAGCAGTTCTTC.

The gene calls are TRBV7-9 and TRBJ1-2; D is possibly TRBD1 (6 bases). Germline CDR1 reads SEHNR; CDR2 reads FQNEAQ (reference sequence). V lost 5 bases to trimming and J lost 4 bases, with 14 bases between them. This CDR3 has 14 residues. This chain's CDR3 is CASSLQTRGYGYTF. The CDR3 nucleotides read TGTGCCAGCAGCCTACAGACCAGGGGCTATGGCTACACCTTC.

This chain uses TRBV14 with TRBJ2-7, with D perhaps TRBD1 (6 bases). This CDR3 region has 17 residues. Per germline, CDR1 SGHDN and CDR2 FVKESK. The V end lost 4 bases, the J end lost 1 base, and 20 bases lay between the germline ends. CDR3 sequence reads: CASSPLGKGVRSYEQYF. CDR3 bases: TGTGCCAGCAGCCCTTTAGGGAAGGGGGTGAGGTCCTACGAGCAGTACTTC.

Notes on this clone: Sequence at one end of the junction differs from germline and may be a read error. V usage is TRBV4-3 and J usage is TRBJ2-1; D ambiguous. Germline CDR1 and CDR2: LGHNA and YSLEER. This CDR3 has 15 amino acids. Written as DNA, the CDR3 is TGCGCCAGCAGCCAAGACCCCCTCTCCGACAATGAGCAGTTCTTC. Protein sequence: CASSQDPLSDNEQFF.

The CDR3 protein is CASSFKGVAGQETQYF. The CDR3 nucleotides are TGTGCCAGCAGCTTCAAAGGGGTTGCGGGGCAAGAGACCCAGTACTTC. The rearrangement joins TRBV5-4 to TRBJ2-5; weak D call: TRBD2 (6 bases). The CDR3 contains 16 residues. Germline-derived CDR1 and CDR2 are SGHNT and YYREEE (reference sequence). V was clipped by 2 bases and J by 2 bases, with 16 bases between them.

The chain is built from TRBV7-6 and TRBJ2-3, with TRBD1 identical over 7 bases. Trimming removed 5 bases from V and 10 bases from J; junction bases left unmatched: 18. The CDR3 is 16 residues long. The germline V gene encodes CDR1 SGHVS and CDR2 FNYEAQ. In nucleotides, the CDR3 is TGTGCCAGCAGCCATACGACCACGACAGGGTTAGGAGCGCAGTATTTT. Its protein is CASSHTTTTGLGAQYF. The full variable domain, completed using reference TRBV7-6 and TRBJ2-3, is GAGVSQSPRYKVTKRGQDVALRCDPISGHVSLYWYRQALGQGPEFLTYFNYEAQQDKSGLPNDRFSAERPEGSISTLTIQRTEQRDSAMYRCASSHTTTTGLGAQYFGPGTRLTVL.